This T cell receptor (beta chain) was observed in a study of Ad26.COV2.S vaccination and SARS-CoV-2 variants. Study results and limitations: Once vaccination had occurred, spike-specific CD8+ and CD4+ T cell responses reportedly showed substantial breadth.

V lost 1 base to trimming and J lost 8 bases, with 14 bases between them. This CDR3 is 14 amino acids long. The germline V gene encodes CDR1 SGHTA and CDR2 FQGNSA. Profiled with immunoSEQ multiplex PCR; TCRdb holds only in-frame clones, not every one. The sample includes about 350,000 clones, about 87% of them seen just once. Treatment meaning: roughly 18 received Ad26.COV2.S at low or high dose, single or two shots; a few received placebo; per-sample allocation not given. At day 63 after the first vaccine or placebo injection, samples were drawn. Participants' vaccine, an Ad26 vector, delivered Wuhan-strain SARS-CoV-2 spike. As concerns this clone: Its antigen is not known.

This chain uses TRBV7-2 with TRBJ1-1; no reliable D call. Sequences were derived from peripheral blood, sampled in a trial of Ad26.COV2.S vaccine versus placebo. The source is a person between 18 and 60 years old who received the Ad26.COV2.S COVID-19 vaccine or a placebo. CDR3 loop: CASSLGIGRSEAFF. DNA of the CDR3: TGTGCCAGCAGCTTAGGGATAGGTCGGTCAGAAGCTTTCTTT.